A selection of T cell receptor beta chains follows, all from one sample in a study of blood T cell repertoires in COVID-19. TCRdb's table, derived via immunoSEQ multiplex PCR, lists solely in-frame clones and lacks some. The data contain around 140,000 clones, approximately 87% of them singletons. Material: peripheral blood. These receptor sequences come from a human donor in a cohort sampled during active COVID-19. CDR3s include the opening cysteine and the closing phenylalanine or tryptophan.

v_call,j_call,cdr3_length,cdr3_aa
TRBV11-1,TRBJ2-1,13,CASSPDRYNEQFF
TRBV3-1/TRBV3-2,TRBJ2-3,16,CASSQGVAGNTDTQYF
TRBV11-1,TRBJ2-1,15,CASSYGLAGHNEQFF
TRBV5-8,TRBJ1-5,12,CASSFNNQPQHF
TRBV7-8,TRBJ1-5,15,CASSLRRGIGQPQHF
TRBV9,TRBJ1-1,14,CASSAGGRVTEAFF
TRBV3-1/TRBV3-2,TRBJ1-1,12,CASSRQGLEAFF
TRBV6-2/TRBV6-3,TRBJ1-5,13,CASSARSNQPQHF
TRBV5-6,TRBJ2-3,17,CASSLLARTGFADTQYF
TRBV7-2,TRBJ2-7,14,CASSLGKQGYEQYF
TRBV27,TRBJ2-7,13,CASSKTGLNEQYF
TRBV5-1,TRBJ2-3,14,CASSFPLSTDTQYF
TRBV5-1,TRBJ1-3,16,CASSLGTGKSGNTIYF
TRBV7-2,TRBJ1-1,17,CASSSAGQKNLNTEAFF
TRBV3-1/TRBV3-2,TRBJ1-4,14,CASSLTGVNEKLFF
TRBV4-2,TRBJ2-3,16,CASSRSRTGETDTQYF
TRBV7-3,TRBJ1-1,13,CASSIQENTEAFF
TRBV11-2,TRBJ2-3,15,CASSLDLAGADTQYF
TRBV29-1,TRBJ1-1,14,CSIRVGGRNTEAFF
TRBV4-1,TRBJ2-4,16,CASSQDPGNTENIQYF
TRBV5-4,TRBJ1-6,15,CASSLGRHNNSPLHF
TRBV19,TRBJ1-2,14,CASSITLTDYGYTF
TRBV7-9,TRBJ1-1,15,CASSLAIGGHTEAFF
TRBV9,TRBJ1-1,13,CASSAGSNSEAFF
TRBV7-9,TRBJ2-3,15,CASCTSGSVEDTQYF
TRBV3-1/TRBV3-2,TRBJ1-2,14,CASSRKTGGDGYTF
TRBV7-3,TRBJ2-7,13,CASSLGPPTEQYF